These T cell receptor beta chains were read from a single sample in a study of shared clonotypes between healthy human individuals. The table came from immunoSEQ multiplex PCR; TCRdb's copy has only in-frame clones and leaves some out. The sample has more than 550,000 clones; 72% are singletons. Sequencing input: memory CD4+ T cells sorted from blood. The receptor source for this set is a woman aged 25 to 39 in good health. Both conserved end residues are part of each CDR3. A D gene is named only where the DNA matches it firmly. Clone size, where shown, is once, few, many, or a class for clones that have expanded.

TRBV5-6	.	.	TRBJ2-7	TGTGCCAGCACTTGGACGGCTACCTACGAGCAGTACTTC	CASTWTATYEQYF
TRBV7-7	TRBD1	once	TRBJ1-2	TGTGCCACGGTGGGGGACAGTTATCCCCCAACTAACTATGGCTACACCTTC	CATVGDSYPPTNYGYTF
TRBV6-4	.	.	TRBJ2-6	TGTGCCAGCAGTGCCCAGGGGGGGGCCAACGTCCTGACTTTC	CASSAQGGANVLTF
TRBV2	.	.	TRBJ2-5	TGTGCCAGCAGTGTCCAAGAGACCCAGTACTTC	CASSVQETQYF
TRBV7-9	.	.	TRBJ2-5	TGTGCCAGCAGCTTAGCACCTTATGAGCAGTACTTC	CASSLAPYEQYF
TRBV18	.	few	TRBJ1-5	TGTGCCAGCTCACGGTCAGAGATTAGCAATCAGCCCCAGCATTTT	CASSRSEISNQPQHF
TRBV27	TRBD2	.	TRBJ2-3	TGTGCCAGCAGTCCGGGAGCGGGAGGGCCAAATGGCGATACGCAGTATTTT	CASSPGAGGPNGDTQYF
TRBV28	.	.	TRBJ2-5	TGTGCCAGCGAACAGCAGGGGACCGGGACCCAGTACTTC	CASEQQGTGTQYF
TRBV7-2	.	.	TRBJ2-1	TGTGCCAGCAGCTTAGATCGGAGCTCCTACAATGAGCAGTTCTTC	CASSLDRSSYNEQFF
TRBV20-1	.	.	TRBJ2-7	TGCAGTGCCCGACTAGATAAGGAGCAGTACTTC	CSARLDKEQYF
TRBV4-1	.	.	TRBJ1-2	TGCGCCAGCAGCCCTAACGACGCCTATGGCTACACCTTC	CASSPNDAYGYTF
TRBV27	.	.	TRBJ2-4	TGTGCCAGCAGTCCAGGCCCTTCTTGGACCAAAAACATTCAGTACTTC	CASSPGPSWTKNIQYF
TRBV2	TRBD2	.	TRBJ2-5	TGTGCCAGCACCGGACTAGCGGGACAAGAGACCCAGTACTTC	CASTGLAGQETQYF
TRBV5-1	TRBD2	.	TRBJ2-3	TGCGCCAGCAGCTTGTCGGCGGGAGGAGCAGATACGCAGTATTTT	CASSLSAGGADTQYF
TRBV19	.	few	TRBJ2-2	TGTGCCAGTTCTAGCCCGGACTATGTTTCCAGGAACACCGGGGAGCTGTTTTTT	CASSSPDYVSRNTGELFF
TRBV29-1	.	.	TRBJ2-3	TGCAGCACCTACACAGATACGCAGTATTTT	CSTYTDTQYF
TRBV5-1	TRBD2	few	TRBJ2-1	TGCGCCAGCAGCCTTGCTAGCGGGTCCTACAATGAGCAGTTCTTC	CASSLASGSYNEQFF
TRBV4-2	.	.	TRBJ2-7	TGTGCCAGCAGCCAAGGAGGCTACGAGCAGTACTTC	CASSQGGYEQYF
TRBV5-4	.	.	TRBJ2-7	TGTGCCAGCAGCTCAACCTACGAGCAGTACTTC	CASSSTYEQYF
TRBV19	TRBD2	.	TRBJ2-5	TGTGCCAGTAGTATGGTAGCGGGAGAGACCCAGTACTTC	CASSMVAGETQYF
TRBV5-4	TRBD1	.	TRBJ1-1	TGTGCCAGCAGCTTGCGTTACAGGGGGAACACTGAAGCTTTCTTT	CASSLRYRGNTEAFF
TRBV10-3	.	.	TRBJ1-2	TGTGCCTACTCGGAGGGGGTCTATGGCTACACCTTC	CAYSEGVYGYTF
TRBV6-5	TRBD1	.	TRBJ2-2	TGTGCCAGCACCCAGGGGGTCGACACCGGGGAGCTGTTTTTT	CASTQGVDTGELFF
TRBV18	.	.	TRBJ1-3	TGTGCCAGCTCACCTCGGACAGCCTCTGGAAACACCATATATTTT	CASSPRTASGNTIYF